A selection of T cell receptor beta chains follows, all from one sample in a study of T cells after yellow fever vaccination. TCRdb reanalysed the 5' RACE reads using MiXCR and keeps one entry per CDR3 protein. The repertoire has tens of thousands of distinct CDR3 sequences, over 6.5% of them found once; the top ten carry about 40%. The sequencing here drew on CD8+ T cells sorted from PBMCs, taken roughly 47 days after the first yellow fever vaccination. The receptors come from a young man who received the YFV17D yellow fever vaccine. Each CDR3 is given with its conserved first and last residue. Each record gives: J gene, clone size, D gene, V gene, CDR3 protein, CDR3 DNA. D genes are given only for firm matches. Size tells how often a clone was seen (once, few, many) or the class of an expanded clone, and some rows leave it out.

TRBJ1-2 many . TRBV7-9 CASSFLTQDYGYTF TGTGCCAGCAGCTTCCTTACCCAGGACTATGGCTACACCTTC
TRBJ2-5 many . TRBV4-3 CASSQELRETQYF TGCGCCAGCAGCCAAGAGTTGCGGGAGACCCAGTACTTC
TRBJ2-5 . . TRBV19 CASSMGQGGQETQYF TGTGCCAGTAGTATGGGCCAGGGTGGCCAAGAGACCCAGTACTTC
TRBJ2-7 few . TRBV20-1 CSARGLDSYEQYF TGCAGTGCCAGGGGTCTGGACTCCTACGAGCAGTACTTC
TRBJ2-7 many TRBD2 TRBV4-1 CASSLVGTSGDSYEQYF TGCGCCAGCAGCCTCGTCGGGACTAGCGGGGACTCCTACGAGCAGTACTTC
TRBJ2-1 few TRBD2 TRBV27 CASSLSYSGGNEQFF TGTGCCAGCAGTTTATCTTATTCGGGGGGCAATGAGCAGTTCTTC
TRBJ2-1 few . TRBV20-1 CSARSKSSYNEQFF TGCAGTGCTAGATCCAAGAGCTCCTACAATGAGCAGTTCTTC
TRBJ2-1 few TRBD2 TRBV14 CASSHLAGGLNEQFF TGTGCCAGCAGCCATCTAGCGGGGGGGCTTAATGAGCAGTTCTTC
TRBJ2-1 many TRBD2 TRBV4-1 CASSPQRGVFEQFF TGCGCCAGCAGCCCTCAGCGGGGGGTGTTCGAGCAGTTCTTC
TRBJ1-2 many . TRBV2 CASSAEQGPNGYTF TGTGCCAGCAGTGCCGAACAGGGCCCAAATGGCTACACCTTC
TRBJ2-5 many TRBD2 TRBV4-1 CASSQGLASQETQYF TGCGCCAGCAGCCAAGGACTAGCGAGCCAAGAGACCCAGTACTTC
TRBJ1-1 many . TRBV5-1 CASSLAPGHLNTEAFF TGCGCCAGCAGCTTGGCCCCGGGACATCTGAACACTGAAGCTTTCTTT
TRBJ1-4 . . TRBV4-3 CASSQDFRGQEKLFF TGCGCCAGCAGCCAAGATTTCAGGGGCCAAGAAAAACTGTTTTTT
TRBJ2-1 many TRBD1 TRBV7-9 CASSLDQWDRLYNEQFF TGTGCCAGCAGCTTAGATCAGTGGGACAGGCTTTACAATGAGCAGTTCTTC
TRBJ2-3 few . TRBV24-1 CATSDGDRVTDTQYF TGTGCCACCAGTGACGGGGACCGAGTCACAGATACGCAGTATTTT
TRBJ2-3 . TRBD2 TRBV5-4 CASSLWSSGGARSPDTQYF TGTGCCAGCAGCTTGTGGTCTAGCGGGGGGGCCCGGTCGCCAGATACGCAGTATTTT
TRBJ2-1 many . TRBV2 CASGLIGGVNEQFF TGTGCCAGCGGACTGATAGGGGGGGTCAATGAGCAGTTCTTC
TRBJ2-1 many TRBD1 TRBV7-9 CASSLQGNEQFF TGTGCCAGCAGCCTACAGGGGAATGAGCAGTTCTTC
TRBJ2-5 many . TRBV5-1 CASSLDISKGTETQYF TGCGCCAGCAGCTTGGATATATCCAAGGGGACGGAGACCCAGTACTTC
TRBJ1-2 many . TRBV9 CASSDEGAGRDYGYTF TGTGCCAGCAGCGACGAAGGGGCGGGGAGAGACTATGGCTACACCTTC
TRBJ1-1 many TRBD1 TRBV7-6 CASSANQGAEAFF TGTGCCAGCAGCGCCAACCAGGGGGCTGAAGCTTTCTTT
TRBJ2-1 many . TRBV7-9 CASRLGLPPSYNEQFF TGTGCCAGCCGTTTGGGCCTACCGCCCTCCTACAATGAGCAGTTCTTC
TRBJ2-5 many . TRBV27 CASRKETQYF TGTGCCAGCAGAAAAGAGACCCAGTACTTC
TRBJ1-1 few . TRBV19 CASSPKTQAEAFF TGTGCCAGTAGTCCCAAAACACAAGCTGAAGCTTTCTTT
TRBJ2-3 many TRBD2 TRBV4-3 CASSQDRLAGYSTDTQYF TGCGCCAGCAGCCAAGACCGGCTAGCGGGATACAGCACAGATACGCAGTATTTT